This paragraph reports one T cell receptor beta chain. Its target is not known. The source of the sample is a study of cytomegalovirus exposure and HLA in healthy donors. In the study overall: Among the 350 to 400 donors who were genotyped, 81% fell in the genetic ancestry cluster that is associated with self-reported Caucasian donors. Whole-study findings and limits: Productive status was seen about 90% or about 30% of the time for most TCR beta V segments in an earlier analysis. CMV serostatus was the sole immune exposure data available.

PCR used 60 Vbeta primers and 13 Jbeta primers. Here immunoSEQ multiplex PCR was the method, and the copy in TCRdb shows in-frame clones only, minus some. The sample yields over 150,000 clones, roughly two thirds seen once. Trimming shortened V by 3 bases and J by 4 bases, and 15 bases separated the two germline ends. Germline assignment: CDR1 SGHTA and CDR2 FQGNSA. The CDR3 consists of 16 residues. This sequence was found in a woman aged 18-29 years in good health and CMV-seropositive. Specimen: PBMCs. The chain links TRBV7-2 to TRBJ1-4; D might be TRBD1 (5 bases). CDR3 sequence reads: CASSFKVGAFNEKLFF. The CDR3 region has the DNA TGTGCCAGCAGCTTCAAGGTTGGGGCCTTTAATGAAAAACTGTTTTTT.